This TCR beta chain was documented in a study of human T cells and chemical hapten exposure. This clonotype was seen a few times. The antigen is unknown. Whole-study findings and limits: Donors' alopecia may make their immune response differ from healthy people's.

This CDR3 comprises 15 residues. V shed 5 bases, J shed 1 base, and the junction held 5 bases outside the gene matches. Individual cDNA molecules had unique molecular identifiers attached to them by the library. In TCRdb, the RACE reads were re-called with MiXCR into one record per CDR3 protein. The top ten hold roughly 7% of the sample, which has about 69,000 distinct CDR3 sequences, over 9% seen once. Noted time point: patch test 2, 6 weeks after DPC sensitization. Indicated treatment: therapeutic diphenylcyclopropenone sensitization with weekly scalp DPC. Blood draws came first, before each patch test.

Sequencing was performed on whole blood, taken in connection with sensitization to the hapten diphenylcyclopropenone (DPC). The genes are TRBV12-3 or TRBV12-4 and TRBJ1-1; 9 nucleotides align to TRBD1. The clonotype was recovered from a woman aged 45 to 65 with alopecia areata. Some clones in this sample may be carry-over from other donors' samples. CDR3 DNA: TGTGCCAGCAGTGGGACAGGGCGGGAGAACACTGAAGCTTTCTTT. Translated: CASSGTGRENTEAFF.